The TCR beta chain described here comes from a study of cytomegalovirus exposure and HLA in healthy donors. Vbeta (60) and Jbeta (13) primers were used in the PCR. Profiling relied on immunoSEQ multiplex PCR, and the TCRdb table lists in-frame clones only, not all of them. This table holds approximately 280,000 clones, roughly 90% found once. Germline CDR1 is SNHLY and CDR2 is FYNNEI. This CDR3 region has 15 residues. The trim removed 7 bases at V and 4 bases at J, leaving 9 bases unmatched. This clone appeared a single time. Its antigen is as yet unknown. General observations from the study: Earlier analysis found most TCR beta V segments productive about 87% or about 30% of the time. Other equally common chains were less clonally expanded than HLA-associated TCR beta chains, a later analysis showed.

Sequencing was carried out using PBMCs. This receptor was taken from a young woman in good health and CMV-seronegative. This chain links TRBV2 with TRBJ2-3, with 9 bases fitting TRBD2. This CDR3 is CASMSGGLRSDTQYF. In DNA, the CDR3 is TGTGCCAGCATGAGCGGGGGGCTCCGATCAGATACGCAGTATTTT.